Each of the 2 T cell receptor beta chains below was sequenced from the same sample in a study of T-cell memory formation after mild COVID-19. Each CDR3 protein gets one entry after TCRdb re-called the 5' RACE reads with MiXCR. The sample carries 34,000 or so distinct CDR3 sequences, about 7.3% recorded once. Sequencing input: PBMCs or a T cell subset sorted from them (not recorded which). These TCRs come from a man aged 18 to 35 who had mild COVID-19 (a few samples of this study predate the infection). Cell type and time point are not known.

This clonotype has more than one count but fewer than ten. This chain uses TRBV15 with TRBJ1-5, with 7 bases matching TRBD1. After removal of 7 bases from V and 0 bases from J, the junction contained 3 bases not matched to a gene. Per the germline V gene, CDR1 is LNHNV and CDR2 is YYDKDF (reference sequence). The CDR3 covers 14 residues. CDR3 sequence reads: CATTQGDSNQPQHF. The CDR3 DNA sequence: TGTGCCACCACCCAGGGGGATAGCAATCAGCCCCAGCATTTT. Combining the CDR3 with reference TRBV15 and TRBJ1-5 gives the whole variable domain DAMVIQNPRYQVTQFGKPVTLSCSQTLNHNVMYWYQQKSSQAPKLLFHYYDKDFNNEADTPDNFQSRRPNTSFCFLDIRSPGLGDTAMYLCATTQGDSNQPQHFGDGTRLSIL.

In its sample, this clonotype was seen many times. The V and J genes are TRBV6-1 and TRBJ2-7; TRBD1 aligns across 12 bases. The CDR3 totals 15 residues. Losses at the gene ends were 5 bases for V and 4 bases for J; bases not matched to a gene: 6. Germline lookup yields CDR1 MNHNS and CDR2 SASEGT. The CDR3 DNA reads as TGTGCCAGCAGTCTTAAGGGACAGGGGGCGTACGAGCAGTACGTC. It encodes CASSLKGQGAYEQYV.